The TCR beta chain described here comes from a study of CD8 T cells in ankylosing spondylitis (dated by TCRdb to 2016 to 2017). Broadly, across the study: T cell receptor beta repertoires were profiled in healthy donors and ankylosing spondylitis patients so that disease-linked TCR variants could be found. Peripheral blood samples were taken, and synovial fluid was additionally collected from ankylosing spondylitis patients. In total, the full study cohort was made up of nearly 110 healthy donors and 20 to 25 ankylosing spondylitis patients. The study at large found these results: The disease-linked clones had a CD8+ phenotype and were found at relatively low frequencies in peripheral blood. A TCR beta motif of seven or eight highly homologous amino acid variants appeared characteristic of blood from ankylosing spondylitis patients. The disease-linked clones were reported to be significantly enriched in matched synovial fluid samples from ankylosing spondylitis patients. Some motif variants had previously been reported in the synovial fluid and blood of reactive arthritis patients, which suggests shared mechanisms of disease initiation.

Sequencer: Illumina HiSeq 2500. Quantitative 5'-RACE with molecular barcodes was used to prepare TCR beta libraries. The paper's processing steps were these. A new computational method based on a probabilistic model of VDJ rearrangement was used to identify disease-linked TCR variants. Through fastp at Q25 and MiXCR, TCRdb rebuilt clones from the public reads, retaining in-frame beta chains. Each entry merges the rows of one CDR3 protein and shows their most common DNA and genes. Clone size and V and J calls follow TCRdb, not the original study. The sample profile shows 350,000 to 550,000 distinct CDR3 sequences; more than 25% of them were found once. Roughly 0.8% of the sample rests with the top ten. V and J lose 7 bases and 4 bases, and a span of 9 bases separates them. The CDR3 starts with the cysteine, ends with the phenylalanine, and has 11 residues. The retained sequence is limited to the CDR3, 33 bases, with the frame set at the first base. CDR1 DFQATT and CDR2 SNEGSKA are derived from the germline V gene (reference sequence).

The sample holds one count of this clonotype. It has no known antigen specificity. No much larger clonotype is one base removed from it; base qualities were not supplied. Recombination linked TRBV20-1 to TRBJ2-3, with the D gene not clear enough to name. Sequenced input: blood, either unsorted or a sorted T cell fraction (not recorded which). The source is a male donor with ankylosing spondylitis. The CDR3: CSEVYADTQYF. The DNA sequence is given as TGCAGTGAGGTTTATGCAGATACGCAGTATTTT.